This T cell receptor beta chain was captured in a study of beta chain features in type 1 diabetes. With 6 bases removed from V and 7 bases from J, the gap between germline ends came to 17 bases. The length of the CDR3 is 13 residues. The V gene's germline CDR1 is GTSNPN and CDR2 SVGIG (reference sequence). Isolated RNA was reverse transcribed in full, so expressed TCRB transcripts were sequenced. Method: immunoSEQ multiplex PCR; TCRdb's copy keeps in-frame clones and lacks some. Of around 500,000 clones listed, 11% are singletons. This clone was counted between two and nine times. V is TRBV30 and J is TRBJ2-3; D tentatively reads TRBD1 or TRBD2 (5 bases each). Material for sequencing was naive CD4+ T cells from blood. This receptor was identified in a woman aged 18-29 years in good health. In nucleotides, the CDR3 is TGTGCCTGTGCCCCGGGGACCCTTAATACGCAGTATTTT. It specifies CACAPGTLNTQYF.